The clone carrying this T cell receptor (beta chain) was seen a few times. The antigen remains unidentified. The sample comes from a study of T-cell memory formation after mild COVID-19. Study-wide results and limits: Those CD4+ clones that contracted were mainly in CM and EM (CD8+ ones in EMRA).

Per the germline V gene, CDR1 is SGHAT and CDR2 is FQDESV (reference sequence). Trimming took off 2 bases at V and 7 bases at J, with 18 bases between the two ends. The CDR3 totals 16 residues. TCRdb re-called the 5' RACE reads with MiXCR, one entry per CDR3 protein. The profile shows about 130,000 distinct CDR3 sequences, about 16% of them singletons. The gene calls are TRBV11-1 and TRBJ2-1; perhaps TRBD1 as D (6 bases). Sequencing was performed on PBMCs or a T cell subset sorted from them (not recorded which). This receptor was identified in an adult woman who had mild COVID-19 (a few samples of this study predate the infection). Cell type and time point are not known. The CDR3 region has the DNA TGTGCCAGCAGCTTATTAGCAGGGGTGCCGATAAATGAGCAGTTCTTC. This codes for CASSLLAGVPINEQFF.